The 15 T cell receptor beta chains reported below all come from one sample, sequenced in a study. TCRdb called the RT-PCR reads again in MiXCR, with one record for every CDR3 protein. The sample has about 680,000 distinct CDR3 sequences, approximately 14% seen once. Sequencing input: memory CD4+ T cells from blood. These receptors came from a female donor in good health, serving as a healthy control.

The chain carries TRBV6-1 and TRBJ2-1; 10 nucleotides agree with TRBD2. This CDR3 is 15 amino acids long. Germline V gene lookup returns CDR1 MNHNS and CDR2 SASEGT. J lost 5 bases, V lost 4 bases, and 5 bases had no gene match. The chain's CDR3 is CASSVGTSEDNEQFF. CDR3 coding DNA: TGTGCCAGCAGTGTAGGGACTAGCGAGGACAATGAGCAGTTCTTC.

This clonotype was found a few times. The chain is built from TRBV5-1 and TRBJ2-5; maybe TRBD1 (5 bases). The germline V and J ends were trimmed by 4 bases and 2 bases, with 15 bases remaining between them. Germline lookup yields CDR1 SGHRS and CDR2 YFSETQ. The CDR3 has 15 residues. The chain's CDR3 is CASSRQPSSQETQYF. CDR3 DNA sequence: TGCGCCAGCAGCCGACAGCCGAGCTCTCAAGAGACCCAGTACTTC.

The CDR3 bases are TGTGCCTGGAGTGGGGAGGGACAGGGGGCCTTCTTC. Its translation: CAWSGEGQGAFF. This chain uses TRBV30 with TRBJ2-1, with 12 bases matching TRBD1. The CDR3 has 12 amino acids. The trim removed 1 base at V and 16 bases at J, leaving 5 bases unmatched. Germline CDR1 reads GTSNPN; CDR2 reads SVGIG (reference sequence).

In its sample, this clonotype was seen a few times. The rearrangement uses TRBV6-5 and TRBJ1-6; TRBD1 is a possible D gene (6 bases). Deletions cut 0 bases from V and 6 bases from J, with 12 bases between. CDR3 length equals 16 residues. CDR1 MNHEY and CDR2 SVGAGI come from the germline V gene. The CDR3 loop is CASSYSTGTPNSPLHF. The CDR3 nucleotides read TGTGCCAGCAGTTACTCAACCGGGACACCTAATTCACCCCTCCACTTT.

The V gene is TRBV23-1, the J gene TRBJ1-2, with 7 bases matching TRBD1. TRBV23-1 is an ORF; its function is uncertain. The CDR3 covers 19 residues. Unmatched junction bases numbered 19, after V lost 3 bases and J lost 3 bases. The CDR3 region has the DNA TGCGCCAGCAGTCACCCCCAGGGGGGAGTCGCAACGGTGGACTATGGCTACACCTTC. Translating it yields CASSHPQGGVATVDYGYTF.

The table lists this clonotype with a few counts. The chain joins TRBV20-1 to TRBJ2-2; TRBD1 might be the D (6 bases). This CDR3 has 15 residues. Germline V gene lookup returns CDR1 DFQATT and CDR2 SNEGSKA (reference sequence). The V end lost 1 base, the J end lost 5 bases, and 14 bases lay between the germline ends. CDR3 DNA: TGCAGTGCTAGAGCGACAGGCCAGGGTACCGGGGAGCTGTTTTTT. Translated, it gives CSARATGQGTGELFF.

In regard to this clonotype: The limits of the CDR3 on the DNA are not certain, so only TCRdb's listed CDR3 is given. The chain links TRBV2 to TRBJ2-5; the DNA was not used to check the table's D call, TRBD2. CDR1 is SNHLY and CDR2 is FYNNEI in the germline V gene. The CDR3 spans 22 amino acids, including both terminal residues. This CDR3 is CASSIYLCSVAGAGDGQETQYF.

The rearrangement uses TRBV27 and TRBJ1-1, with a weak D call TRBD1 (5 bases). Trimming pared 7 bases from V and 0 bases from J, leaving 15 bases between. The germline gives CDR1 MNHEY, CDR2 SMNVEV (reference sequence). This CDR3 contains 15 residues. CDR3 DNA sequence: TGTGCCAGCAAAGGGACCCTGAGATTGAACACTGAAGCTTTCTTT. The encoded protein is CASKGTLRLNTEAFF.

This chain connects TRBV20-1 to TRBJ2-7; 7 nucleotides match TRBD1. Per germline, CDR1 DFQATT and CDR2 SNEGSKA (reference sequence). V was clipped by 6 bases and J by 4 bases; unmatched bases: 9. CDR3 length: 13 amino acids. The CDR3 is CSADRALGYEQYF. CDR3 coding DNA: TGCAGTGCAGACAGGGCTTTGGGTTACGAGCAGTACTTC.

This clonotype appeared many times. This sequence joins TRBV4-2 and TRBJ2-1; D remains unclear. The germline V gene has CDR1 LGHNA and CDR2 YNFKEQ. The CDR3 runs to 16 residues. The ends were cut back, 1 base at V and 2 bases at J, with 12 bases in the middle. The CDR3 region is CASSQGPLGTYNEQFF. The CDR3 DNA is TGTGCCAGCAGCCAAGGCCCGTTAGGGACCTACAATGAGCAGTTCTTC.

V and J are TRBV5-1 and TRBJ2-2, with a tentative D call TRBD1 (5 bases). The CDR3 runs 16 residues. V was shortened by 0 bases and J by 4 bases, with 13 bases between the two germline ends. Germline V gene data show CDR1 as SGHRS and CDR2 as YFSETQ. The DNA of the CDR3 is TGCGCCAGCAGCTTGGCTATCAATAGGGGCACCGGGGAGCTGTTTTTT. As protein: CASSLAINRGTGELFF.

The V gene is TRBV7-9, the J gene TRBJ2-1; D gene uncertain. CDR1 is SEHNR and CDR2 is FQNEAQ in the germline V gene (reference sequence). The germline V and J ends were trimmed by 1 base and 12 bases, with 4 bases remaining between them. The length of the CDR3 is 10 residues. CDR3 region: CASSLEGQFF. For the CDR3, the DNA is TGTGCCAGCAGCTTAGAAGGGCAGTTCTTC.

J is TRBJ1-1 and V is TRBV7-9; D is ambiguous. The germline gives CDR1 SEHNR, CDR2 FQNEAQ (reference sequence). V was cut by 4 bases and J by 4 bases, with 16 bases left in between. This CDR3 spans 15 amino acids. The CDR3 loop is CASSSSGVRGTEAFF. The CDR3 region has the DNA TGTGCCAGCAGCTCATCGGGTGTTCGGGGCACTGAAGCTTTCTTT.

The chain carries TRBV24-1 and TRBJ2-6; 9 nucleotides agree with TRBD1. Germline values: CDR1 KGHDR, CDR2 SFDVKD. CDR3 size: 18 residues. J was trimmed by 1 base and V by 4 bases; bases with no gene match: 7. This CDR3 reads CATSEAGTGRSGANVLTF. DNA for the CDR3: TGTGCCACCAGTGAAGCCGGGACAGGGCGTTCTGGGGCCAACGTCCTGACTTTC.

This clonotype was observed a handful of times. The V call is TRBV28, the J call TRBJ1-3; possible D gene TRBD1, 5 bases. The CDR3 spans 17 residues. The germline V gene has CDR1 MDHEN and CDR2 SYDVKM. V was cut by 1 base and J by 0 bases, with 13 bases left in between. The CDR3 nucleotides are TGTGCCAGCAGTTTATCGGCAGGGTCACCCTCTGGAAACACCATATATTTT. It codes for CASSLSAGSPSGNTIYF.